A selection of T cell receptor beta chains follows, all from one sample in a study of shared clonotypes between healthy human individuals. Libraries were prepared by immunoSEQ multiplex PCR; TCRdb keeps only in-frame clonotypes and omits some of them. The sample records roughly 1,500,000 clones, roughly 98.5% being singletons. The specimen was naive CD4+ T cells sorted from blood. The receptors originated from a man aged 25-45 years in good health. Each CDR3 is given with its conserved first and last residue. A D gene is named only where the DNA matches it firmly. Expanded clones are given a class, and other clones once, few, many or no size at all.

abundance	v_gene	d_gene	j_gene	CDR3nt	CDR3aa
NA	TRBV13	TRBD2	TRBJ2-5	TGTGCCAGCAGCTTAAGGTCGGGAGGTCGGGAGACCCAGTACTTC	CASSLRSGGRETQYF
NA	TRBV18	NA	TRBJ2-2	TGTGCCAGCTCACCATTTGCACAGGTCGGGGAGCTGTTTTTT	CASSPFAQVGELFF
NA	TRBV19	NA	TRBJ2-7	TGTGCCAGCCACCCTACAGGGACCTACGAGCAGTACTTC	CASHPTGTYEQYF
NA	TRBV4-3	TRBD2	TRBJ2-7	TGCGCCAGCAGCCAAGCCCTCGGACTAGCGGGAGGACCGTACGAGCAGTACTTC	CASSQALGLAGGPYEQYF
NA	TRBV11-1	TRBD2	TRBJ2-7	TGTGCCAGCAGCTTAGGGCAAGCGGGAGGAATTGACGAGCAGTACTTC	CASSLGQAGGIDEQYF
NA	TRBV18	NA	TRBJ2-7	TGTGCCAGCTCACCGGGACTTAATTACGAGCAGTACTTC	CASSPGLNYEQYF
NA	TRBV7-2	TRBD2	TRBJ2-1	TGTGCCAGCAGCCAAGGGGGGACTAGCGCGATCAATGAGCAGTTCTTC	CASSQGGTSAINEQFF
NA	TRBV19	NA	TRBJ2-1	TGTGCCAGTACCCTAAGCGGAGTCTCCTACAATGAGCAGTTCTTC	CASTLSGVSYNEQFF
NA	TRBV7-8	NA	TRBJ1-4	TGTGCCAGCAGCTTGACGGGAAATGAAAAACTGTTTTTT	CASSLTGNEKLFF
NA	TRBV5-1	TRBD1	TRBJ2-7	TGCGCCAGCAGCGCGGGACAGGGAGACAGCTACGAGCAGTACTTC	CASSAGQGDSYEQYF
NA	TRBV5-1	TRBD2	TRBJ2-7	TGCGCCAGCAGCCTAGGACTAGCGGGAGGGCCCCAGTTCGACTCCTACGAGCAGTACTTC	CASSLGLAGGPQFDSYEQYF
NA	TRBV6-1	TRBD2	TRBJ2-2	TGTGCCAGCGCCGCGACTAGCGGGAACACCGGGGAGCTGTTTTTT	CASAATSGNTGELFF
NA	TRBV21-1	NA	TRBJ2-1	TGTGCCAGCCGCAGGACATTCGGGCACAATGAGCAGTTCTTC	CASRRTFGHNEQFF
NA	TRBV18	NA	TRBJ1-1	TGTGCCAGCTCACCCCCTAGTAGGGGGGTTGAAGCTTTCTTT	CASSPPSRGVEAFF
NA	TRBV6-1	NA	TRBJ2-6	TGTGCCAGCAGTGAGGGATTCTCTGGGGCCAACGTCCTGACTTTC	CASSEGFSGANVLTF
NA	TRBV5-1	NA	TRBJ2-2	TGCGCCAGCAAGCGGGTAGCGAACACCGGGGAGCTGTTTTTT	CASKRVANTGELFF
NA	TRBV28	NA	TRBJ2-1	TGTGCCAGCAGTTTGACGGCTGAGCAGTTCTTC	CASSLTAEQFF
NA	TRBV30	TRBD2	TRBJ2-6	TGTGCCTGGACGGGCGGGAGGGCGGCCGGGGCCAACGTCCTGACTTTC	CAWTGGRAAGANVLTF
NA	TRBV7-3	NA	TRBJ2-1	TGTGCCAGCAGCTTATACTCTGGGGTCCGGGCCCAGGGGGGCAATGAGCAGTTCTTC	CASSLYSGVRAQGGNEQFF
NA	TRBV5-4	TRBD2	TRBJ2-3	TGTGCCAGCAGCTTGAGGTTAGCGGGAGGATCAGATACGCAGTATTTT	CASSLRLAGGSDTQYF
NA	TRBV19	TRBD2	TRBJ2-1	TGTGCCAGTAGTATACCGGGACTACAGCGCAATGAGCAGTTCTTC	CASSIPGLQRNEQFF
once	TRBV7-2	NA	TRBJ2-2	TGTGCCAGCAGCTTATTGGGGGTTGGGGTCCCCGGGGAGCTGTTTTTT	CASSLLGVGVPGELFF
once	TRBV4-3	NA	TRBJ2-4	TGCGCCAGCAGCCAAGATTGGGGAGTGGAGGACATTCAGTACTTC	CASSQDWGVEDIQYF
NA	TRBV19	NA	TRBJ1-1	TGTGCCAGTAGTATCTCGAGGGCGGGAAACACTGAAGCTTTCTTT	CASSISRAGNTEAFF
NA	TRBV18	TRBD2	TRBJ2-1	TGTGCCAGCTCACCCGAAGGACTAGCGGGAGGGGATCAATTCTTC	CASSPEGLAGGDQFF
NA	TRBV7-9	NA	TRBJ2-5	TGTGCCAGCAGCTTAGGCTCTAACCTTCAAGAGACCCAGTACTTC	CASSLGSNLQETQYF
few	TRBV7-2	NA	TRBJ1-3	TGTGCCAGCAGATTAGCGGGCAAAGAAAACACCATATATTTT	CASRLAGKENTIYF
once	TRBV10-3	NA	TRBJ2-7	TGTGCCATAGGGTCGAACGGGGATTACGAGCAGTACTTC	CAIGSNGDYEQYF
NA	TRBV7-8	TRBD1	TRBJ2-5	TGTGCCAGCAGCAGAAAGGGACAGTACCAAGAGACCCAGTACTTC	CASSRKGQYQETQYF
NA	TRBV7-2	NA	TRBJ2-7	TGTGCCAGCAGCTTAGGGGCGGGTTCTCCCTACGAGCAGTACTTC	CASSLGAGSPYEQYF
NA	TRBV2	TRBD1	TRBJ1-3	TGTGCCAGCCAAGGACAGGGGGGAAACACCATATATTTT	CASQGQGGNTIYF
NA	TRBV9	TRBD1	TRBJ2-7	TGTGCCAGCAGCGGGGGACAGATGTACGAGCAGTACTTC	CASSGGQMYEQYF
NA	TRBV2	NA	TRBJ1-5	TGTGCCAGCAGTGAAGCAGGGATCCCTGGCAATCAGCCCCAGCATTTT	CASSEAGIPGNQPQHF
NA	TRBV5-6	NA	TRBJ1-5	TGTGCCAGCAGCTTTTTTTCCCCAGGGGAAGGTCAGCCCCAGCATTTT	CASSFFSPGEGQPQHF
NA	TRBV30	NA	TRBJ1-3	TGTGCCTGGTGGGGATCGACCGGCAACGGAAACACCATATATTTT	CAWWGSTGNGNTIYF
NA	TRBV10-2	NA	TRBJ2-1	TGCGCCAGCAGTGAGTCGTTTTCGTACAATGAGCAGTTCTTC	CASSESFSYNEQFF
NA	TRBV5-1	NA	TRBJ2-1	TGCGCCAGCAAGCACGGTTATGGACCATTCAATGAGCAGTTCTTC	CASKHGYGPFNEQFF
NA	TRBV10-1	NA	TRBJ1-5	TGCGCCAGCAGTCCAGGGAGGGGTCAGCCCCAGCATTTT	CASSPGRGQPQHF
NA	TRBV10-3	TRBD2	TRBJ2-3	TGTGCCACCACCGGCCTAGCGGGAGTAGATGGGAGCTTGGATACGCAGTATTTT	CATTGLAGVDGSLDTQYF
NA	TRBV7-9	NA	TRBJ2-1	TGTGCCAGCAGCCCTGGGGTCCTCAATGAGCAGTTCTTC	CASSPGVLNEQFF
NA	TRBV18	TRBD2	TRBJ2-5	TGTGCCAGCTCACCTCTAGCGGGAGTAGAGACCCAGTACTTC	CASSPLAGVETQYF
NA	TRBV14	NA	TRBJ2-3	TGTGCCAGCAGCCAAGAACTCTACACAGATACGCAGTATTTT	CASSQELYTDTQYF
NA	TRBV2	TRBD1	TRBJ2-1	TGTGCCAGCAGTGCCGGGACAGGAGCATACAATGAGCAGTTCTTC	CASSAGTGAYNEQFF
NA	TRBV11-2	TRBD1	TRBJ2-1	TGTGCCAGCAGCTTAAGGCAACAGGGGTATAACAATGAGCAGTTCTTC	CASSLRQQGYNNEQFF
NA	TRBV19	NA	TRBJ1-5	TGTGCCAGTAGTAGCAGGGCGGGTCTCCCCCAGCATTTT	CASSSRAGLPQHF
NA	TRBV7-2	NA	TRBJ2-3	TGTGCCAGCAGCTTATCTGCACCCCCGAGATGGGCAGATACGCAGTATTTT	CASSLSAPPRWADTQYF
NA	TRBV2	TRBD1	TRBJ1-4	TGTGCCAGCAGTAGACAGGGTCTTGTTGAAAAACTGTTTTTT	CASSRQGLVEKLFF
NA	TRBV5-1	NA	TRBJ1-3	TGCGCCAGCAGCTTGTGGGGGCGCCCTGGAAACACCATATATTTT	CASSLWGRPGNTIYF
NA	TRBV7-2	NA	TRBJ2-1	TGTGCCAGCAGCTTAGGCATCCCGGGAGTCGGTGAGCAGTTCTTC	CASSLGIPGVGEQFF
NA	TRBV5-1	NA	TRBJ2-7	TGCGCCAGCAGCTTGGACGATAATTACGAGCAGTACTTC	CASSLDDNYEQYF
NA	TRBV18	TRBD2	TRBJ2-3	TGTGCCAGCTCAAGGACTAGCCCCGATACGCAGTATTTT	CASSRTSPDTQYF
NA	TRBV5-1	TRBD2	TRBJ2-2	TGCGCCAGCAGCTTGCTCAGCGGGAGGGAGACCGGGGAGCTGTTTTTT	CASSLLSGRETGELFF
once	TRBV15	TRBD1	TRBJ2-5	TGTGCCACCAGCATAGACAGGGTAGGGAAGACCCAGTACTTC	CATSIDRVGKTQYF
NA	TRBV18	NA	TRBJ1-1	TGTGCCAGCTCAGGGGGACCGCGGACTGAAGCTTTCTTT	CASSGGPRTEAFF
NA	TRBV5-1	NA	TRBJ1-1	TGCGCCAGCAGCTTGCATGGGGACACTGAAGCTTTCTTT	CASSLHGDTEAFF
NA	TRBV15	NA	TRBJ2-3	TGTGCCACCAGCAGAGATCGCGGGACCCTTAGCACAGATACGCAGTATTTT	CATSRDRGTLSTDTQYF
once	TRBV2	TRBD2	TRBJ2-1	TGTGCCAGCAGTGTGGAGACTAGCGGGAGTAATGAGCAGTTCTTC	CASSVETSGSNEQFF
NA	TRBV6-5	NA	TRBJ1-1	TGTGCCACCCTACCTTGGGGGACCTCCGCTGAAGCTTTCTTT	CATLPWGTSAEAFF
once	TRBV9	TRBD1	TRBJ2-1	TGTGCCAGCAGCTCACGACAGGGGGCTCATGAGCAGTTCTTC	CASSSRQGAHEQFF